These 18 T cell receptor beta chains share one sample of origin, sequenced in a study of cytomegalovirus exposure and HLA in healthy donors. Primers for the PCR totalled 60 Vbeta and 13 Jbeta. Here immunoSEQ multiplex PCR was the method, and the copy in TCRdb shows in-frame clones only, minus some. In the table there are hundreds of thousands of clones, over 75% of which are singletons. The sample consisted of PBMCs. These TCRs come from a male donor in good health and CMV-seronegative.

V is TRBV5-1 and J is TRBJ1-2, with a weak D call TRBD1 (5 bases). The V gene lost 4 bases and the J gene lost 7 bases, with 20 bases spanning the gap. The CDR3 loop spans 15 amino acids. Germline V CDR1 and CDR2: SGHRS, YFSETQ. The CDR3 DNA follows: TGCGCCAGCAGCCTCGCCGGACAAGGCGACCGTGGCTACACCTTC. This codes for CASSLAGQGDRGYTF. Complete variable domain (other parts from reference TRBV5-1 and TRBJ1-2): KAGVTQTPRYLIKTRGQQVTLSCSPISGHRSVSWYQQTPGQGLQFLFEYFSETQRNKGNFPGRFSGRQFSNSRSEMNVSTLELGDSALYLCASSLAGQGDRGYTFGSGTRLTVV.

The chain employs TRBV7-2 and TRBJ2-3; 7 bases line up with TRBD1. Germline CDR1 is SGHTA and CDR2 is FQGNSA. V lost 5 bases, J lost 2 bases, and 4 bases stayed unmatched. This CDR3 contains 14 residues. Written as DNA, the CDR3 is TGTGCCAGCAGCAGACAGGGTGACACAGATACGCAGTATTTT. It yields the protein CASSRQGDTDTQYF.

In regard to this clone: The same CDR3 can be traced to other DNA sequences in this sample. The chain combines TRBV18 with TRBJ2-5, with 7 positions matching TRBD1. Germline-derived CDR1 and CDR2 are KGHSH and LQKENI. The V and J ends lost 3 bases and 3 bases, in that order; junction bases with no gene match: 1. CDR3 length: 13 residues. The CDR3 loop is CASSPTGEETQYF. CDR3 sequence (DNA): TGTGCCAGCTCACCTACAGGGGAAGAGACCCAGTACTTC.

DNA for the CDR3: TGTGCCAGCAGCTTGCCAGGGAGGGCCGGGGAGCTGTTTTTT. Its protein is CASSLPGRAGELFF. The chain couples TRBV5-6 to TRBJ2-2; 7 bases are a match to TRBD2. The CDR3 covers 14 residues. The germline V gene encodes CDR1 SGHDT and CDR2 YYEEEE. The J segment lost 6 bases and the V segment lost 1 base, leaving 3 bases of the junction unmatched.

This clone was counted between two and nine times. The chain uses TRBV27 and TRBJ2-7; TRBD2 matches 9 bases. The CDR3 runs 15 residues. Germline V gives CDR1 MNHEY, CDR2 SMNVEV (reference sequence). Trimming cost V 3 bases and J 0 bases; bases outside gene matches: 3. This CDR3 is CASSLGGGGSYEQYF. CDR3 coding DNA: TGTGCCAGCAGTTTGGGCGGGGGGGGCTCCTACGAGCAGTACTTC.

V is TRBV27 and J is TRBJ2-7; perhaps TRBD2 as D (6 bases). CDR3 length equals 14 residues. Germline CDR1 and CDR2: MNHEY and SMNVEV (reference sequence). The V and J ends lost 5 bases and 5 bases respectively, with 16 bases between them. Written as DNA, the CDR3 is TGTGCCAGCAGTGGCTGGACTACATCTGACGAGCAGTACTTC. This gives the protein CASSGWTTSDEQYF.

The rearrangement uses TRBV9 and TRBJ2-1; 13 bases align to TRBD2. CDR1 SGDLS and CDR2 YYNGEE come from the germline V gene. The V segment lost 5 bases and the J segment 0 bases; nucleotides outside the gene matches: 11. The CDR3 length is 19 residues. As DNA, the CDR3 is TGTGCCAGCAGTGGGACTAGCGGGACTACCTATAGCTCCTACAATGAGCAGTTCTTC. Residues: CASSGTSGTTYSSYNEQFF.

This clone is a singleton in its sample. In nucleotides, the CDR3 is TGTGCCAGCAGTGAGGGACAGGAGAATGAAAAACTGTTTTTT. It is translated as CASSEGQENEKLFF. The rearrangement joins TRBV6-1 to TRBJ1-4, with TRBD1 identical over 8 bases. V was pared by 3 bases and J by 5 bases, with 2 bases of the junction left unmatched. Germline V lookup: CDR1 MNHNS, CDR2 SASEGT. The CDR3 sequence is 14 residues long.

The genes are TRBV19 and TRBJ2-7, with 9 bases aligning to TRBD1. Losses at the gene ends were 10 bases for V and 7 bases for J; bases not matched to a gene: 8. Germline CDR1 reads LNHDA; CDR2 reads SQIVND (reference sequence). This CDR3 is 12 amino acids long. The CDR3 loop is CATGQGPREQYF. CDR3 nucleotide sequence: TGTGCCACCGGACAGGGGCCACGGGAGCAGTACTTC.

This chain links TRBV18 with TRBJ2-3, with a weak D call TRBD2 (5 bases). In germline, CDR1 is KGHSH, CDR2 LQKENI. Trimming removed 0 bases at V and 1 base at J, with 5 bases between. CDR3 length: 14 residues. The CDR3 coding sequence is TGTGCCAGCTCACCACCTAGCGGCACAGATACGCAGTATTTT. As protein: CASSPPSGTDTQYF.

CDR3 in DNA: TGTGCCAGCAGTTTCCAGGGCCTCGGGAGCTCCTACGAGCAGTACTTC. Encoded protein: CASSFQGLGSSYEQYF. This chain links TRBV28 with TRBJ2-7; tentatively, D is TRBD2 (6 bases). The CDR3 is made up of 16 amino acids. Germline values: CDR1 MDHEN, CDR2 SYDVKM. The ends were cut back, 3 bases at V and 0 bases at J, with 15 bases in the middle.

The chain is built from TRBV28 and TRBJ2-3; TRBD1 agrees at 8 bases. The CDR3 totals 16 residues. Germline CDR1 reads MDHEN; CDR2 reads SYDVKM. V shed 5 bases, J shed 4 bases, and the junction held 11 bases outside the gene matches. This chain's CDR3 is CASSPDWTGLSDTQYF. The CDR3 DNA follows: TGTGCCAGCAGTCCGGACTGGACAGGGCTCTCAGATACGCAGTATTTT.

In this sample, this clone turned up a few times. The rearrangement uses TRBV4-3 and TRBJ2-2, with TRBD1 matching 7 bases. CDR1 is LGHNA, CDR2 YSLEER, per germline. The length of the CDR3 is 16 residues. V dropped 2 bases and J dropped 3; count of bases not matched to a gene: 6. The CDR3 region is CASSQFGQDHTGELFF. Written as DNA, the CDR3 is TGCGCCAGCAGCCAATTCGGACAGGATCACACCGGGGAGCTGTTTTTT.

This chain joins TRBV2 and TRBJ2-7; 8 bases fit TRBD1. Germline V gene sequence: CDR1 SNHLY, CDR2 FYNNEI. The CDR3 spans 15 residues. The V and J ends lost 4 bases and 1 base, in that order; junction bases with no gene match: 6. Here the CDR3 DNA reads TGTGCCAGCAGTGGCAGGACAGGGAGATCCTACGAGCAGTACTTC. This translates into CASSGRTGRSYEQYF. The entire variable domain, with the rest obtained from reference TRBV2 and TRBJ2-7, is as follows: EPEVTQTPSHQVTQMGQEVILRCVPISNHLYFYWYRQILGQKVEFLVSFYNNEISEKSEIFDDQFSVERPDGSNFTLKIRSTKLEDSAMYFCASSGRTGRSYEQYFGPGTRLTVT.

The J gene is TRBJ2-5, the V gene TRBV7-9, with 7 bases matching TRBD2. Gene TRBJ2-7 matches the end of the DNA better, so the J call may be wrong. The CDR3 totals 15 residues. Germline V gives CDR1 SEHNR, CDR2 FQNEAQ (reference sequence). DNA for the CDR3: TGTGCCAGCAGCTTAGTAGGCGGGAGAGGCTACGAGCAGTACTTC. Its protein product is CASSLVGGRGYEQYF.

The chain links TRBV19 to TRBJ2-5, with D unclear. The V end lost 3 bases, the J end lost 2 bases, and 10 bases lay between the germline ends. The CDR3 consists of 14 residues. Per the germline V gene, CDR1 is LNHDA and CDR2 is SQIVND (reference sequence). CDR3 coding DNA: TGTGCCAGTAGTATGAACAGAAGACAAGAGACCCAGTACTTC. Encoded protein: CASSMNRRQETQYF.

In regard to this clone: This specimen includes other DNA sequences encoding the same CDR3. The rearrangement links TRBV29-1 to TRBJ1-1; possibly TRBD1 for D (5 bases). The germline V gene encodes CDR1 SQVTM and CDR2 ANQGSEA. V was trimmed by 6 bases and J by 4 bases, leaving 9 bases between them. This CDR3 spans 11 amino acids. The CDR3: CSVDGGTEAFF. In DNA form, the CDR3 reads TGCAGCGTCGACGGGGGCACTGAAGCTTTCTTT.

The chain recombines TRBV27 with TRBJ2-7, with 8 positions matching TRBD2. The CDR3 runs 15 residues. Germline lookup yields CDR1 MNHEY and CDR2 SMNVEV (reference sequence). V lost 5 bases, J lost 7 bases, and 13 bases stayed unmatched. CDR3 protein: CASSRRGEGPGEQYF. Here the CDR3 DNA reads TGTGCCAGCAGTCGGCGGGGGGAGGGCCCGGGGGAGCAGTACTTC.